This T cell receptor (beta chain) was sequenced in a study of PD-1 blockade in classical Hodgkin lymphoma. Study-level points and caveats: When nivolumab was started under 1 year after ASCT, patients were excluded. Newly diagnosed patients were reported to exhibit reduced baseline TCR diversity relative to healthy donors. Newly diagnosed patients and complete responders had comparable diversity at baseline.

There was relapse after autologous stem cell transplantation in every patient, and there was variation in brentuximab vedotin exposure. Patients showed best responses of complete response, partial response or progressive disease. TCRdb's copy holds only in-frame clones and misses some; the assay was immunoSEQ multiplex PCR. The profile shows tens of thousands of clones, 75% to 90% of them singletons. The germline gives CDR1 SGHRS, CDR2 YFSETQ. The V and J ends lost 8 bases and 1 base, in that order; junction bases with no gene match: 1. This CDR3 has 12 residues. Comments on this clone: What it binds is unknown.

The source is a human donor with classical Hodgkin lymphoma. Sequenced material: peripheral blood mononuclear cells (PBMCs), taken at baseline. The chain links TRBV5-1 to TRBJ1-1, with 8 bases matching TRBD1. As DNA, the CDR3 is TGCGCCAGTGGGACAGGGAACACTGAAGCTTTCTTT. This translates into CASGTGNTEAFF.